This T cell receptor beta chain was retrieved from a study of T cell responses to AZD1222 COVID-19 vaccine. Study observations and caveats: Spike-specific TCR breadth and depth grew following two AZD1222 doses.

A note on this clone: Its target is not known.

TCRdb's table, derived via immunoSEQ multiplex PCR, lists solely in-frame clones and lacks some. The sample has 100,000 to 120,000 clones, just under 95% seen once. The origin of this receptor is an adult who received the AZD1222 COVID-19 vaccine. The specimen was peripheral blood, collected 28 days after the second AZD1222 dose.

For the CDR3, the DNA is TGCGCCAGCAGCTTGGAGGGGTATGGAAACACCATATATTTT. Its protein product is CASSLEGYGNTIYF. The chain uses TRBV5-1 and TRBJ1-3; possibly TRBD1 for D (5 bases). The CDR3 spans 14 residues. V lost 0 bases, J lost 3 bases, and 7 bases lay in between. Germline V CDR1 and CDR2: SGHRS, YFSETQ.